The 27 T cell receptor beta chains given below trace back to one sample, sequenced in a study of blood T cell repertoires in COVID-19. Sequenced by immunoSEQ multiplex PCR; TCRdb stores in-frame clones only, minus some. The sample has under 150,000 clones, 88% seen once. The sequencing input was peripheral blood. All receptors derive from a man aged 50 to 60 with acute or convalescent COVID-19.

The chain joins TRBV7-8 to TRBJ2-5; TRBD2 aligns across 7 bases. J gave up 2 bases and V 1 base, and 13 bases lay outside the gene matches. The CDR3 spans 18 residues. In germline, CDR1 is SGHVS, CDR2 FQNEAQ. CDR3 residues: CASSLGGRVGVRQETQYF. The DNA of the CDR3 is TGTGCCAGCAGCTTAGGAGGGAGGGTAGGGGTCAGGCAAGAGACCCAGTACTTC.

This clone was counted once. This chain joins TRBV30 and TRBJ1-1, with 9 bases fitting TRBD1. The V and J ends lost 5 bases and 1 base, in that order; junction bases with no gene match: 2. Germline CDR1 and CDR2: GTSNPN and SVGIG (reference sequence). The CDR3 is 13 amino acids. CDR3 region: CAWQGQGNTEAFF. The CDR3 DNA follows: TGTGCCTGGCAGGGACAGGGGAACACTGAAGCTTTCTTT.

This chain links TRBV5-1 with TRBJ1-2, with TRBD1 matching over 7 bases. The CDR3 has 14 amino acids. Germline V lookup: CDR1 SGHRS, CDR2 YFSETQ. V gave up 4 bases and J gave up 4 bases; unmatched junction bases: 7. The CDR3 loop is CASSVGQFAYGYTF. In nucleotides, the CDR3 is TGCGCCAGCAGCGTGGGACAGTTCGCCTATGGCTACACCTTC.

The chain combines TRBV5-1 with TRBJ2-7; maybe TRBD2 (5 bases). V shed 4 bases and J shed 2 bases, with 13 bases lying between them. The CDR3 extends over 14 amino acids. Germline CDR1 reads SGHRS; CDR2 reads YFSETQ. The CDR3 nucleotides are TGCGCCAGCAGCGAGGACTTGACGACCTACGAGCAGTACTTC. Translated, it gives CASSEDLTTYEQYF.

The rearrangement joins TRBV4-3 to TRBJ2-7; weak D call: TRBD2 (6 bases). In germline, CDR1 is LGHNA, CDR2 YSLEER. The CDR3 contains 15 residues. Trimming took off 0 bases at V and 1 base at J, with 10 bases between the two ends. The CDR3 region has the DNA TGCGCCAGCAGCCAAGAGAAAGGGAGGTCCTACGAGCAGTACTTC. This codes for CASSQEKGRSYEQYF.

This clone was detected a few times. The V call is TRBV11-2, the J call TRBJ2-3; 9 bases match TRBD2. The CDR3 spans 19 residues. The V gene end was trimmed by 5 bases and the J gene end by 4 bases; junction bases not matched to a gene: 19. Germline CDR1 and CDR2: SGHAT and FQNNGV. The CDR3 here is CASSPFLAGGPVEADTQYF. The CDR3 region has the DNA TGTGCCAGCAGCCCGTTCTTGGCGGGAGGGCCAGTCGAGGCAGATACGCAGTATTTT.

The gene calls are TRBV19 and TRBJ1-2; weak D call: TRBD1 (6 bases). The germline gives CDR1 LNHDA, CDR2 SQIVND (reference sequence). V gave up 7 bases and J gave up 7 bases, with 25 bases separating them. The CDR3 is made up of 16 amino acids. The CDR3 here is CASTASPGRGKFGYTF. The CDR3 DNA follows: TGTGCCAGTACCGCATCACCTGGGAGGGGGAAATTTGGCTACACCTTC.

This chain uses TRBV5-5 with TRBJ1-6; D is unresolved. The germline CDR1 and CDR2 sequences are SGHKS and YYEKEE (reference sequence). The CDR3 consists of 15 residues. V lost 0 bases to trimming and J lost 7 bases, with 11 bases between them. The CDR3 protein is CASSLGQTTNSPLHF. The CDR3 DNA follows: TGTGCCAGCAGCTTGGGCCAGACAACGAATTCACCCCTCCACTTT. Variable domain in full (rest from reference TRBV5-5 and TRBJ1-6): DAGVTQSPTHLIKTRGQQVTLRCSPISGHKSVSWYQQVLGQGPQFIFQYYEKEERGRGNFPDRFSARQFPNYSSELNVNALLLGDSALYLCASSLGQTTNSPLHFGNGTRLTVT.

The rearrangement links TRBV6-1 to TRBJ1-3; 9 positions match TRBD1. The CDR3 contains 16 residues. V lost 2 bases to trimming and J lost 3 bases; unmatched junction nucleotides: 5. Germline CDR1 and CDR2: MNHNS and SASEGT. CDR3 DNA: TGTGCCAGCAGTGAAACACAGGGGGCAGGTGGAAACACCATATATTTT. Its protein is CASSETQGAGGNTIYF.

The V and J genes are TRBV1 and TRBJ1-1; TRBD1, the D gene given by the table, was not confirmed from the DNA. TRBV1 is a pseudogene locus. This CDR3 is built from 8 residues. This CDR3 is CTSSQTDF. CDR3 coding DNA: TGCACCAGCAGCCAAACAGACTTT.

For this clone: Other nucleotide sequences in the sample specify the same CDR3. V is TRBV19 and J is TRBJ1-1; D unresolved. V was cut by 2 bases and J by 1 base, with 8 bases left in between. This CDR3 contains 14 residues. Germline assignment: CDR1 LNHDA and CDR2 SQIVND (reference sequence). The CDR3 loop is CASSISRGNTEAFF. For the CDR3, the DNA is TGTGCCAGTAGTATATCTCGAGGGAACACTGAAGCTTTCTTT.

This chain links TRBV28 with TRBJ2-7, with a possible D match to TRBD1 (6 bases). Germline assignment: CDR1 MDHEN and CDR2 SYDVKM. Trimming took 6 bases from V and 3 from J, leaving 15 bases between them. The CDR3 has 14 residues. Written as DNA, the CDR3 is TGTGCCAGCAGAGCCGCACCGGGACACTACGAGCAGTACTTC. It yields the protein CASRAAPGHYEQYF.

This chain joins TRBV15 and TRBJ1-2, with a possible D match to TRBD1 (6 bases). Germline-derived CDR1 and CDR2 are LNHNV and YYDKDF (reference sequence). The CDR3 runs to 15 residues. The germline V and J ends were trimmed by 0 bases and 4 bases, with 12 bases remaining between them. CDR3 in amino acids: CATSRELRGSYGYTF. The CDR3 coding sequence is TGTGCCACCAGCAGAGAACTCAGGGGAAGCTATGGCTACACCTTC.

The chain employs TRBV24-1 and TRBJ1-3; unclear D gene. V lost 9 bases to trimming and J lost 15 bases, with 17 bases between them. CDR1 KGHDR and CDR2 SFDVKD come from the germline V gene. This CDR3 comprises 11 residues. CDR3 in amino acids: CATRMQGLGYF. CDR3 DNA: TGTGCCACCCGAATGCAAGGACTGGGATATTTT.

J is TRBJ2-2 and V is TRBV7-2, with TRBD2 as a possible D gene (5 bases). The CDR3 is 15 residues long. Germline V CDR1 and CDR2: SGHTA, FQGNSA. The V and J ends lost 0 bases and 7 bases respectively, with 12 bases between them. CDR3 nucleotide sequence: TGTGCCAGCAGCTTAGCCGCTAGCCAGCACGGGGAGCTGTTTTTT. Amino acid sequence: CASSLAASQHGELFF. The whole variable domain, remainder taken from reference TRBV7-2 and TRBJ2-2, is GAGVSQSPSNKVTEKGKDVELRCDPISGHTALYWYRQSLGQGLEFLIYFQGNSAPDKSGLPSDRFSAERTGGSVSTLTIQRTQQEDSAVYLCASSLAASQHGELFFGEGSRLTVL.

The chain links TRBV4-3 to TRBJ1-1, with 8 bases fitting TRBD1. Germline CDR1 and CDR2: LGHNA and YSLEER. The CDR3 runs 18 residues. V gave up 2 bases and J gave up 0 bases; unmatched junction bases: 11. The CDR3 DNA reads as TGCGCCAGCAGCCAACAAACTCCAGGGGGCTGGGTGAACACTGAAGCTTTCTTT. This gives the protein CASSQQTPGGWVNTEAFF.

V gene TRBV11-2 combines with J gene TRBJ2-1, with 9 bases aligning to TRBD1. The germline V gene encodes CDR1 SGHAT and CDR2 FQNNGV. V gave up 5 bases and J gave up 8 bases; unmatched junction bases: 10. There are 15 residues in the CDR3. The CDR3 DNA reads as TGTGCCAGCAGCCGGGGACAGGGAAATGTATATGAGCAGTTCTTC. As protein: CASSRGQGNVYEQFF.

The CDR3 here is CSVEDRSVRGMATEAFF. The CDR3 nucleotides read TGCAGCGTTGAAGATAGAAGTGTTCGGGGGATGGCCACTGAAGCTTTCTTT. The chain combines TRBV29-1 with TRBJ1-1; D is perhaps TRBD1 (5 bases). Germline V lookup: CDR1 SQVTM, CDR2 ANQGSEA. Between the trimmed V and J ends, which lost 0 bases and 4 bases, there was a span of 21 bases. This CDR3 contains 17 residues.

The V call is TRBV3-1 (or the pseudogene TRBV3-2), the J call TRBJ2-1; 10 positions agree with TRBD1. Germline V gene lookup returns CDR1 LGHDT and CDR2 YNNKEL (reference sequence). This CDR3 spans 16 amino acids. The ends lost 7 bases at V and 2 bases at J; junction bases unmatched: 8. This CDR3 reads CASTEGGQGPYNEQFF. The DNA of the CDR3 is TGTGCCAGCACCGAAGGGGGACAGGGGCCCTACAATGAGCAGTTCTTC.

This clone was detected only a few times. The chain employs TRBV19 and TRBJ1-2; possible D gene TRBD1, 5 bases. The CDR3 length is 14 residues. CDR1 and CDR2 from the germline V gene are LNHDA and SQIVND (reference sequence). V lost 8 bases to trimming and J lost 4 bases, with 17 bases between them. CDR3 loop: CASGRNRGFYGYTF. The CDR3 DNA reads TGTGCCAGTGGCCGTAATAGGGGTTTCTATGGCTACACCTTC.

The chain joins TRBV15 to TRBJ2-4; 9 bases are a match to TRBD1. The V gene's germline CDR1 is LNHNV and CDR2 YYDKDF (reference sequence). V dropped 6 bases and J dropped 7; count of bases not matched to a gene: 4. CDR3 length equals 13 residues. CDR3 residues: CATSRDRANIQYF. CDR3 sequence (DNA): TGTGCCACCAGTCGGGACAGGGCTAACATTCAGTACTTC. The variable domain in full, with the rest retrieved from reference TRBV15 and TRBJ2-4, is DAMVIQNPRYQVTQFGKPVTLSCSQTLNHNVMYWYQQKSSQAPKLLFHYYDKDFNNEADTPDNFQSRRPNTSFCFLDIRSPGLGDTAMYLCATSRDRANIQYFGAGTRLSVL.

This clone was found once. Additional DNA sequences in this sample encode the identical CDR3. The chain employs TRBV4-1 and TRBJ2-7; D perhaps matches TRBD1 (6 bases). CDR1 MGHRA and CDR2 YSYEKL come from the germline V gene. V lost 1 base, J lost 1 base, and 8 bases lay in between. The CDR3 loop spans 14 amino acids. This chain's CDR3 is CASSQVGQSYEQYF. The DNA for the CDR3 is TGCGCCAGCAGCCAAGTAGGACAGTCCTACGAGCAGTACTTC.

The V and J genes are TRBV27 and TRBJ2-1, with a possible D match to TRBD2 (7 bases). Trimming took 3 bases from V and 3 from J, leaving 12 bases between them. CDR1 is MNHEY and CDR2 is SMNVEV in the germline V gene (reference sequence). The CDR3 runs 15 residues. CDR3: CASSFRGAIYNEQFF. The CDR3 coding sequence is TGTGCCAGCAGTTTTCGGGGGGCTATCTACAATGAGCAGTTCTTC.

V usage is TRBV5-4 and J usage is TRBJ2-1; 9 nucleotides line up with TRBD1. The CDR3 is 15 residues long. The V gene's germline CDR1 is SGHNT and CDR2 YYREEE (reference sequence). V lost 4 bases, J lost 12 bases, and 14 bases stayed unmatched. For the CDR3, the DNA is TGTGCCAGCAGCCGGTCGGGACAGGGTGCGATCGGGCAGTTCTTC. Its protein is CASSRSGQGAIGQFF. Supplemented by reference TRBV5-4 and TRBJ2-1, the full variable domain reads ETGVTQSPTHLIKTRGQQVTLRCSSQSGHNTVSWYQQALGQGPQFIFQYYREEENGRGNFPPRFSGLQFPNYSSELNVNALELDDSALYLCASSRSGQGAIGQFFGPGTRLTVL.

This clone was detected once. This sequence joins TRBV18 and TRBJ1-1; a possible D gene is TRBD1 (5 bases). Between the trimmed V and J ends, which lost 1 base and 5 bases, there was a span of 14 bases. The length of the CDR3 is 15 residues. Per the germline V gene, CDR1 is KGHSH and CDR2 is LQKENI. CDR3 nucleotide sequence: TGTGCCAGCTCACCACGGGTACAGGAGGGAACTGAAGCTTTCTTT. Translation: CASSPRVQEGTEAFF.

The V gene is TRBV6-5, the J gene TRBJ2-1; a weak D match, TRBD2 (5 bases). Germline values: CDR1 MNHEY, CDR2 SVGAGI. Between the trimmed V and J ends, which lost 0 bases and 7 bases, there was a span of 13 bases. This CDR3 is 15 amino acids long. CDR3 amino acids: CASSYSVLVVNEQFF. The CDR3 DNA reads as TGTGCCAGCAGTTACTCGGTACTAGTAGTTAATGAGCAGTTCTTC.

The chain is built from TRBV6-5 and TRBJ1-3; D perhaps matches TRBD1 (5 bases). The V gene lost 1 base and the J gene lost 1 base, with 11 bases spanning the gap. CDR3 size: 16 residues. CDR1 and CDR2 from the germline V gene are MNHEY and SVGAGI. The CDR3 here is CASSYLYQGSGNTIYF. The CDR3 DNA follows: TGTGCCAGCAGTTACTTGTATCAGGGATCTGGAAACACCATATATTTT.